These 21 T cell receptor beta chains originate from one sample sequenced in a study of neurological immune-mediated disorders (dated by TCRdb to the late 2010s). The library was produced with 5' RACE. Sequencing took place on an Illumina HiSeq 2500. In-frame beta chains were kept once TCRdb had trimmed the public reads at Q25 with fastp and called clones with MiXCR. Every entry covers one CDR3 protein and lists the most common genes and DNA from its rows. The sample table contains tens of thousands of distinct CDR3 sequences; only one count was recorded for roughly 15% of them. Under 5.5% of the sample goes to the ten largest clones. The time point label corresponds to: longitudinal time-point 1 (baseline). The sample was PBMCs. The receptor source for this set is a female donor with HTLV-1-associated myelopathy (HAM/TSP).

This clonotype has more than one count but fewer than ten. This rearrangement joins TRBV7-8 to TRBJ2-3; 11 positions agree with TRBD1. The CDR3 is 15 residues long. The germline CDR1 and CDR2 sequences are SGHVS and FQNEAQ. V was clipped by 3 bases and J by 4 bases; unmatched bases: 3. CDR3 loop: CASSFGTGGSDTQYF. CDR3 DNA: TGTGCCAGCAGCTTTGGGACAGGGGGATCAGATACGCAGTATTTT.

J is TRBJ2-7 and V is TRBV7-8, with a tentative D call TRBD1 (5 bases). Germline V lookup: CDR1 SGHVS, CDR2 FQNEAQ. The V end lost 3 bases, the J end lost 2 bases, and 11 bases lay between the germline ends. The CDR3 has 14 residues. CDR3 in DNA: TGTGCCAGCAGCTTTTGGACATGGACCTACGAGCAGTACTTC. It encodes CASSFWTWTYEQYF.

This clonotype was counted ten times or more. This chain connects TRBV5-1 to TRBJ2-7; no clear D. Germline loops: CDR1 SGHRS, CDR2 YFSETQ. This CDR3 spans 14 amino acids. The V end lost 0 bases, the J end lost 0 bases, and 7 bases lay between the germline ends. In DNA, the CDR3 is TGCGCCAGCAGCTTGGAGGTCTACTCCTACGAGCAGTACTTC. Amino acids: CASSLEVYSYEQYF.

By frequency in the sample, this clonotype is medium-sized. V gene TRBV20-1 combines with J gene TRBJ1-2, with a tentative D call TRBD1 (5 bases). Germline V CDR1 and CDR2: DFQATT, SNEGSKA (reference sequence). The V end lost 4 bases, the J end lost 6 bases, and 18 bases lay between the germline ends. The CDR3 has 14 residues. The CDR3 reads CSAKYPGVLNGYTF. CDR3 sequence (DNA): TGCAGTGCTAAATATCCGGGGGTCCTGAATGGCTACACCTTC.

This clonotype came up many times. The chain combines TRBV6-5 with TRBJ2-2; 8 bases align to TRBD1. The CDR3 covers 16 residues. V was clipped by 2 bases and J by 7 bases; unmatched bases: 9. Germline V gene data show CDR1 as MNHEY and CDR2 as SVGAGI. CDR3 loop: CASSYRTGRVNGELFF. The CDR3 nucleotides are TGTGCCAGCAGTTACAGGACAGGGAGAGTAAACGGGGAGCTGTTTTTT.

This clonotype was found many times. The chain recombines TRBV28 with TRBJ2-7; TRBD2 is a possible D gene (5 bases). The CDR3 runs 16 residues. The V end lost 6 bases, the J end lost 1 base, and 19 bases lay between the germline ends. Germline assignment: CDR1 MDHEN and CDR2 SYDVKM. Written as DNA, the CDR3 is TGTGCCAGCAGCACCGCGTCGACGGGGTTTTCCTACGAGCAGTACTTC. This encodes CASSTASTGFSYEQYF.

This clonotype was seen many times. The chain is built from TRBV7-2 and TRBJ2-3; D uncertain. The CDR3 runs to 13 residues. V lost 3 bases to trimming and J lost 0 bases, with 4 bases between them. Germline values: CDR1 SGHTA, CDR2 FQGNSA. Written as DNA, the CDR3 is TGTGCCAGCAGCTTTCCCAGCACAGATACGCAGTATTTT. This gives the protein CASSFPSTDTQYF.

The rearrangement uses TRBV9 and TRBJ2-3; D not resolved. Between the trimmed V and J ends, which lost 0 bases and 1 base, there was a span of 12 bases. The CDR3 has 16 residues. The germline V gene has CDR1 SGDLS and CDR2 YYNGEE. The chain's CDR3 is CASSVGPDLRTDTQYF. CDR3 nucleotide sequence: TGTGCCAGCAGCGTAGGCCCGGACCTCCGCACAGATACGCAGTATTTT.

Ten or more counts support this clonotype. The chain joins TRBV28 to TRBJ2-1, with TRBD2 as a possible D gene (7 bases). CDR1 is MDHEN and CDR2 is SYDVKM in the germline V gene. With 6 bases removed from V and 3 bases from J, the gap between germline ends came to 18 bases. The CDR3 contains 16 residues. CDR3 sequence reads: CASRSPRGAGYNEQFF. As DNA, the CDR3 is TGTGCCAGCAGGTCCCCCCGGGGGGCGGGCTACAATGAGCAGTTCTTC.

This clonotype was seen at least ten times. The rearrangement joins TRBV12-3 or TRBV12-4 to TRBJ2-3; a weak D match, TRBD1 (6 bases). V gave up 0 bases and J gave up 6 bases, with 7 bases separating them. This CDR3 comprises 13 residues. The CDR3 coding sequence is TGTGCCAGCAGTTTAGCGAGGGGGGATACGCAGTATTTT. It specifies CASSLARGDTQYF.

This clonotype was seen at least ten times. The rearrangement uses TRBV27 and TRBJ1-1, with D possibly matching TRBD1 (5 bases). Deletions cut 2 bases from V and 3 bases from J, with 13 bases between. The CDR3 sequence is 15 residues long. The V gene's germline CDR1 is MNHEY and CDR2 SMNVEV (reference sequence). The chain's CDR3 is CASSLQGGRDTEAFF. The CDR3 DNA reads TGTGCCAGCAGTTTACAGGGCGGCAGGGACACTGAAGCTTTCTTT.

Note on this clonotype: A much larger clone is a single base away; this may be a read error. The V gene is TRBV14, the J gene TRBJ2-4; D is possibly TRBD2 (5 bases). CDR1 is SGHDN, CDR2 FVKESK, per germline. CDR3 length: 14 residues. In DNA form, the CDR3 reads TGTGCCAGCAGCCAAGGGGCCGGGGAAAACATTCATTACTTC. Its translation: CASSQGAGENIHYF.

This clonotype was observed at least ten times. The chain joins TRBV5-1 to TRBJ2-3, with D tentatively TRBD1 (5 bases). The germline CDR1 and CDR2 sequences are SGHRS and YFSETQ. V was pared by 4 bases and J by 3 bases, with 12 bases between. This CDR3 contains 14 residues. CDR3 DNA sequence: TGCGCCAGCAGCCGTGATCAGGGAACAGATACGCAGTATTTT. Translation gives CASSRDQGTDTQYF.

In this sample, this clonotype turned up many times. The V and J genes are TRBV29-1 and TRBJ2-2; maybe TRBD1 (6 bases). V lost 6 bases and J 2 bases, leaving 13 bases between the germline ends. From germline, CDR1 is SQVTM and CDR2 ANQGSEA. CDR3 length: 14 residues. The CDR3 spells CSVTGPRNTGELFF. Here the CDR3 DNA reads TGCAGCGTAACAGGGCCCAGAAACACCGGGGAGCTGTTTTTT.

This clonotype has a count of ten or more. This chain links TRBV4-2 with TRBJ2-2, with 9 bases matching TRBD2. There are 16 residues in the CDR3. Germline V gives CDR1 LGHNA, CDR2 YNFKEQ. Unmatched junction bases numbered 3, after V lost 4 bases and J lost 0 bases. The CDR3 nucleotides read TGTGCCAGCAGCCCTAGCGGGGCTGCGAACACCGGGGAGCTGTTTTTT. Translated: CASSPSGAANTGELFF.

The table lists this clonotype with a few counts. CDR3 coding DNA: TGTGCCAGCAGTTCTATTAGCGCGAGCTCCTACGAGCAGTACTTC. Translation: CASSSISASSYEQYF. The gene calls are TRBV12-3 or TRBV12-4 and TRBJ2-7; TRBD2 might be the D (5 bases). The CDR3 contains 15 residues. With 4 bases removed from V and 0 bases from J, the gap between germline ends came to 13 bases.

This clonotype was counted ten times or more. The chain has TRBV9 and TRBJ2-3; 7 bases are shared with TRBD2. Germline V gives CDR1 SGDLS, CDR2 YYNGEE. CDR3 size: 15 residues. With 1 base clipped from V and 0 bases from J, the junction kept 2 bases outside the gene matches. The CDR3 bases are TGTGCCAGCAGCGTATCGCGGGGGAGCACAGATACGCAGTATTTT. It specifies CASSVSRGSTDTQYF.

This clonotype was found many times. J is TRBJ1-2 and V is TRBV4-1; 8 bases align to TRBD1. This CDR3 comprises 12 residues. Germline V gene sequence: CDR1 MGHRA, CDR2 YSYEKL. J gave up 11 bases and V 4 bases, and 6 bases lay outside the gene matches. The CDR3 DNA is TGCGCCAGCAGCCCCCGACAGGGGCAATACACCTTC. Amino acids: CASSPRQGQYTF.

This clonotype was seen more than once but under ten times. For the CDR3, the DNA is TGCGCCAGCAGTGAGTCCGGGACAGGGTACGAGCAGTACTTC. It yields the protein CASSESGTGYEQYF. The chain links TRBV10-1 to TRBJ2-7; 9 nucleotides align to TRBD1. The length of the CDR3 is 14 residues. V shed 0 bases, J shed 4 bases, and the junction held 1 base outside the gene matches. Germline assignment: CDR1 WNHNN and CDR2 SYGVQD (reference sequence).

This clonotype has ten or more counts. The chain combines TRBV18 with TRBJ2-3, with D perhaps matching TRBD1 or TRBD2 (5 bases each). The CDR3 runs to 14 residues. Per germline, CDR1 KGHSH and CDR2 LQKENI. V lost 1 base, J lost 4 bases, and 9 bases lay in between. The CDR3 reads CASSPRGMSDTQYF. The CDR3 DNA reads TGTGCCAGCTCACCACGGGGGATGTCAGATACGCAGTATTTT.

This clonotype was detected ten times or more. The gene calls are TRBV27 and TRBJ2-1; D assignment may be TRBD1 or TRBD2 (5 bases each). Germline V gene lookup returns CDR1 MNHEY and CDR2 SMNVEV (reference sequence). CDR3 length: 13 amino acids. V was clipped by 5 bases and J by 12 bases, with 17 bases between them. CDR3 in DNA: TGTGCCAGCAGTCCCCGAGGGGTTAGGCCGCAGTTCTTC. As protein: CASSPRGVRPQFF.